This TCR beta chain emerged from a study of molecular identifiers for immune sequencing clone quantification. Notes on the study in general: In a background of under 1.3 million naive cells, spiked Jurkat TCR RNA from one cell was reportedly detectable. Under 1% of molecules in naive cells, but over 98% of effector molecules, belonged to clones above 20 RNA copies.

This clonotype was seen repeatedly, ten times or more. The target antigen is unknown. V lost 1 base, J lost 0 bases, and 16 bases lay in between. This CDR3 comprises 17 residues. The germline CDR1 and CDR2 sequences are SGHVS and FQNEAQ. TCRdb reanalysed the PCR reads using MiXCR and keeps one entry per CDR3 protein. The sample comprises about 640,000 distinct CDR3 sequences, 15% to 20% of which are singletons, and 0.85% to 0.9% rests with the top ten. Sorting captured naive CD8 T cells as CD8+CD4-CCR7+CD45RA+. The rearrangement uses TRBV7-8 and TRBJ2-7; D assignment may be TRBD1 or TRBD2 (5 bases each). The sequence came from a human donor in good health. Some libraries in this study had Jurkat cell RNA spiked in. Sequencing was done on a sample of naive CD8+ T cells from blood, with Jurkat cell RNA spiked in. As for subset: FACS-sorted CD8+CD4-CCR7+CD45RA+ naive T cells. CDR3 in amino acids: CASSLVAPPGASYEQYF. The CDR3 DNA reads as TGTGCCAGCAGCTTAGTAGCTCCACCCGGGGCCTCCTACGAGCAGTACTTC.